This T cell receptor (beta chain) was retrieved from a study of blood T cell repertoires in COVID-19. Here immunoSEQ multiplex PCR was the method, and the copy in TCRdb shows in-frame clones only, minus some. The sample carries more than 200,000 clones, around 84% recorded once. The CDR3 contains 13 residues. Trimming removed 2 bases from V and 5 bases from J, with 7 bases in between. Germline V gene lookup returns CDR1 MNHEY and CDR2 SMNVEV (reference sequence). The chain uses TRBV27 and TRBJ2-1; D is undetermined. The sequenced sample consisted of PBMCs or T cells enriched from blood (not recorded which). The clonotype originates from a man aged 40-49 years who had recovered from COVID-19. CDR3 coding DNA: TGTGCCAGCAGTTTAAGAGCGAACAATGAGCAGTTCTTC. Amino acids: CASSLRANNEQFF.